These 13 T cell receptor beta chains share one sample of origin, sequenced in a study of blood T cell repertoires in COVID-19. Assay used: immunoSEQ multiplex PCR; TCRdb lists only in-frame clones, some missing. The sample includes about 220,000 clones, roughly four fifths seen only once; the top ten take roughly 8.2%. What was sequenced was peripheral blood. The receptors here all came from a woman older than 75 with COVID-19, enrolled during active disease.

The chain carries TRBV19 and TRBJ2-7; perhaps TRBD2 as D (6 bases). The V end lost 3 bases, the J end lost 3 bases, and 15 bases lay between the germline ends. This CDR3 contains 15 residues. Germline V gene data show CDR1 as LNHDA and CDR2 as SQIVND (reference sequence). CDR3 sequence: CASSIRGQGGYEQYF. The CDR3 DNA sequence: TGTGCCAGTAGTATCCGGGGCCAGGGAGGCTACGAGCAGTACTTC.

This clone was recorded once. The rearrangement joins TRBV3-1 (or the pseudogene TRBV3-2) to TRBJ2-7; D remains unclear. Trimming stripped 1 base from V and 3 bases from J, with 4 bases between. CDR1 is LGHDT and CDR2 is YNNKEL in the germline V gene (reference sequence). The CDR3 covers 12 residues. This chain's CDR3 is CASSQVVYEQYF. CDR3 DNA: TGTGCCAGCAGCCAAGTAGTCTACGAGCAGTACTTC.

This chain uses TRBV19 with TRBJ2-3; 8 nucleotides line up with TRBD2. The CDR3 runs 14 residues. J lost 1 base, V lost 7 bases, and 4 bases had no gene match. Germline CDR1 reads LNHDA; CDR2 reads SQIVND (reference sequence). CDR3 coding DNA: TGTGCCAGTACCCAGACTAGCGGCACAGATACGCAGTATTTT. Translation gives CASTQTSGTDTQYF.

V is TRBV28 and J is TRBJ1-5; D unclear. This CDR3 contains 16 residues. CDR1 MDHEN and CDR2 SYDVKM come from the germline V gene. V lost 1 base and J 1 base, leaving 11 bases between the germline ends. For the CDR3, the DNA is TGTGCCAGCAGTTTATACGGGCGAGGGAGCAATCAGCCCCAGCATTTT. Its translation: CASSLYGRGSNQPQHF.

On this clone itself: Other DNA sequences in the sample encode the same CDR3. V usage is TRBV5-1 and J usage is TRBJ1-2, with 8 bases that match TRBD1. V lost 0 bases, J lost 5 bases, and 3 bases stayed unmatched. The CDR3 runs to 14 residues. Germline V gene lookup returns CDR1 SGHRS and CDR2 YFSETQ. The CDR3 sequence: CASSLGDRTYGYTF. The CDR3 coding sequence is TGCGCCAGCAGCTTGGGGGACAGGACTTATGGCTACACCTTC.

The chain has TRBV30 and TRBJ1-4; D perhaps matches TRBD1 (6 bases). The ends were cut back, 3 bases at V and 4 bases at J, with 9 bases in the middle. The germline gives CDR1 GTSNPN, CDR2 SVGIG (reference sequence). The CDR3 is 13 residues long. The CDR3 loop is CAWSGQLNEKLFF. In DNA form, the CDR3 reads TGTGCCTGGAGCGGACAGCTTAATGAAAAACTGTTTTTT.

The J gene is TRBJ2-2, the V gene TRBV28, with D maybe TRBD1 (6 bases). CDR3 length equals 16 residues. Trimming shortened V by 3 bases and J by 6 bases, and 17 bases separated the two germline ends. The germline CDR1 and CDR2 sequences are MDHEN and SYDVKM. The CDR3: CASSLALGRGAGELFF. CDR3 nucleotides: TGTGCCAGCAGTTTGGCCCTCGGCAGGGGCGCCGGGGAGCTGTTTTTT.

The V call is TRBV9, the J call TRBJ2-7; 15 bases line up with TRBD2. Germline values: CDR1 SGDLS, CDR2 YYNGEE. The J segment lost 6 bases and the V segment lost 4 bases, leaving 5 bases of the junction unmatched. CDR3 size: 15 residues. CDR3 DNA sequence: TGTGCCAGCAGCCCGACGGGACTAGCGGGGGGCGAGCAGTACTTC. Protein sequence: CASSPTGLAGGEQYF.

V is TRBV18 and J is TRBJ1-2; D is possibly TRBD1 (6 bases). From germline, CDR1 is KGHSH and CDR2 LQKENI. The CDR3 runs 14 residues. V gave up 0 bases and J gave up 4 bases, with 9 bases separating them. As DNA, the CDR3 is TGTGCCAGCTCACCACCGGACAGTATCTATGGCTACACCTTC. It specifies CASSPPDSIYGYTF.

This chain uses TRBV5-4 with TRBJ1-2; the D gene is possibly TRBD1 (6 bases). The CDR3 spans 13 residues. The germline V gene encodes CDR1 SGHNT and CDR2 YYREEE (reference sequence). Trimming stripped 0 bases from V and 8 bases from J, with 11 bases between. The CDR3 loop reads CASSLDRVRGYTF. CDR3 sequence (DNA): TGTGCCAGCAGCTTGGACAGGGTGAGAGGCTACACCTTC.

The CDR3, as DNA: TGTGCCAGCAGTTATAGGTCAGGGGGCGGAAGGAACTATGGCTACACCTTC. Translation: CASSYRSGGGRNYGYTF. The chain has TRBV27 and TRBJ1-2, with 8 positions matching TRBD1. CDR3 length: 17 residues. Losses at the gene ends were 4 bases for V and 2 bases for J; bases not matched to a gene: 12. Germline values: CDR1 MNHEY, CDR2 SMNVEV (reference sequence).

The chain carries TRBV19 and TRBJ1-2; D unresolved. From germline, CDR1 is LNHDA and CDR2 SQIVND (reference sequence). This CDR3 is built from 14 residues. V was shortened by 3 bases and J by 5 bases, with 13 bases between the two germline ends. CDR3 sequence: CASSILATRYGYTF. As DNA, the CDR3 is TGTGCCAGTAGTATCCTGGCGACTCGATATGGCTACACCTTC.

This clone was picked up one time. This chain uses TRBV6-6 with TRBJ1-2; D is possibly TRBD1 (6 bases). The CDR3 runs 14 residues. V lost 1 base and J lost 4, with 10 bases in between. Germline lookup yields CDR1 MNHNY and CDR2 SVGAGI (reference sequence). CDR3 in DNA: TGTGCCAGCAGTTACTACAGGGAGAGCTATGGCTACACCTTC. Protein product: CASSYYRESYGYTF.